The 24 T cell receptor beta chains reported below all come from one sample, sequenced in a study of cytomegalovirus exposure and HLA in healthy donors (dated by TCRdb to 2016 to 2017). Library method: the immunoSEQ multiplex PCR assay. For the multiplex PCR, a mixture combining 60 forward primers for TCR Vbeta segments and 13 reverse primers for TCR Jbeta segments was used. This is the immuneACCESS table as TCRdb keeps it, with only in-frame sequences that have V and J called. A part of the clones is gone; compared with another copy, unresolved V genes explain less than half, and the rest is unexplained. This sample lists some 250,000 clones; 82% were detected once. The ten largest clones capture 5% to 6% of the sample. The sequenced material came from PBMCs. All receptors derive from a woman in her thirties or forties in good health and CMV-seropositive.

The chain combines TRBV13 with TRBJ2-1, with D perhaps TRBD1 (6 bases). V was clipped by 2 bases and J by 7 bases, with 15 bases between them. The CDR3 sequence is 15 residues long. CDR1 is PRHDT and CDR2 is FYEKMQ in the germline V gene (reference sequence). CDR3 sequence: CASSLTGIIRNEQFF. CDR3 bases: TGTGCCAGCAGCTTAACAGGGATCATACGGAATGAGCAGTTCTTC. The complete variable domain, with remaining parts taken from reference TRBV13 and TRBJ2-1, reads AAGVIQSPRHLIKEKRETATLKCYPIPRHDTVYWYQQGPGQDPQFLISFYEKMQSDKGSIPDRFSAQQFSDYHSELNMSSLELGDSALYFCASSLTGIIRNEQFFGPGTRLTVL.

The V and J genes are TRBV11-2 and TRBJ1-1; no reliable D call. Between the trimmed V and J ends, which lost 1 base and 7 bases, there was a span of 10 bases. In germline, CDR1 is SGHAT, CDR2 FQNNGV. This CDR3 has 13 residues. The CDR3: CASSLVGRFEAFF. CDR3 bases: TGTGCCAGCAGCTTAGTCGGTCGCTTTGAAGCTTTCTTT.

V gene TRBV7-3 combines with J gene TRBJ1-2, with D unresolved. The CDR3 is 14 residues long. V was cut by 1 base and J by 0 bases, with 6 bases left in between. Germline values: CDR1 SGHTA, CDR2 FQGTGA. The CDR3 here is CASSLSRTNYGYTF. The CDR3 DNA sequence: TGTGCCAGCAGCTTAAGCAGAACTAACTATGGCTACACCTTC. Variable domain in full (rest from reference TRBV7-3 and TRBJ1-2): GAGVSQTPSNKVTEKGKYVELRCDPISGHTALYWYRQSLGQGPEFLIYFQGTGAADDSGLPNDRFFAVRPEGSVSTLKIQRTERGDSAVYLCASSLSRTNYGYTFGSGTRLTVV.

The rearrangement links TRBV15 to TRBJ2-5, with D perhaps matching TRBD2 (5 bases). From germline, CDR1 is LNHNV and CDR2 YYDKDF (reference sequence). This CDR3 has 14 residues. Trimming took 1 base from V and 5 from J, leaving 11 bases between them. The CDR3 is CATSRGISVETQYF. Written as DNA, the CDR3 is TGTGCCACCAGCAGAGGGATTAGCGTGGAGACCCAGTACTTC.

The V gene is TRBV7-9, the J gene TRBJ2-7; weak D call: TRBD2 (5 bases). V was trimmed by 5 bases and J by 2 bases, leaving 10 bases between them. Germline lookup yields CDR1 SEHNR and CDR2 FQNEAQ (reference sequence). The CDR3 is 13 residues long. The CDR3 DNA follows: TGTGCCAGCAGCCCCGGGGAAACCTACGAGCAGTACTTC. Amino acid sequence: CASSPGETYEQYF.

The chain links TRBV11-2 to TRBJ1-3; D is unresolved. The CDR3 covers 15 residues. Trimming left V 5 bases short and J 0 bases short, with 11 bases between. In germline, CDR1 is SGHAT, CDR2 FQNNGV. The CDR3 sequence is CASSLGSFSGNTIYF. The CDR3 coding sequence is TGTGCCAGCAGCCTCGGGTCTTTCTCTGGAAACACCATATATTTT. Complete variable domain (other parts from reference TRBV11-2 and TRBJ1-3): EAGVAQSPRYKIIEKRQSVAFWCNPISGHATLYWYQQILGQGPKLLIQFQNNGVVDDSQLPKDRFSAERLKGVDSTLKIQPAKLEDSAVYLCASSLGSFSGNTIYFGEGSWLTVV.

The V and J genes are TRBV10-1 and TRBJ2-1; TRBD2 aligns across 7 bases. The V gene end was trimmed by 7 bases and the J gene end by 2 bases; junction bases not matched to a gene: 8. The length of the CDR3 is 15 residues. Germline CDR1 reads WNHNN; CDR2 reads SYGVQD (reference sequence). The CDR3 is CASTGGGSPYNEQFF. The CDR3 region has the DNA TGCGCCAGCACTGGGGGGGGATCGCCCTACAATGAGCAGTTCTTC.

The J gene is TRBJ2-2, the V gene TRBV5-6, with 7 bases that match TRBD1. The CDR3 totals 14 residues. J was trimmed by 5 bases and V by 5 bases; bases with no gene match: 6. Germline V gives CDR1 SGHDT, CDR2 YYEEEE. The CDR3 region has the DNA TGTGCCAGCAGGTCAGACAGGGTAACCGGGGAGCTGTTTTTT. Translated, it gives CASRSDRVTGELFF. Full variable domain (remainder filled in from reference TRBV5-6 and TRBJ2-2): DAGVTQSPTHLIKTRGQQVTLRCSPKSGHDTVSWYQQALGQGPQFIFQYYEEEERQRGNFPDRFSGHQFPNYSSELNVNALLLGDSALYLCASRSDRVTGELFFGEGSRLTVL.

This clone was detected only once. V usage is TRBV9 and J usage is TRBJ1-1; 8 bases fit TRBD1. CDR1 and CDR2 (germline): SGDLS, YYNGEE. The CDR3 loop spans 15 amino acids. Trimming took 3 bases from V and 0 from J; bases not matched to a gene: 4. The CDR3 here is CASSGQGIMNTEAFF. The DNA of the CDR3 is TGTGCCAGCAGCGGACAGGGGATCATGAACACTGAAGCTTTCTTT. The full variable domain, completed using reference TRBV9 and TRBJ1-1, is DSGVTQTPKHLITATGQRVTLRCSPRSGDLSVYWYQQSLDQGLQFLIQYYNGEERAKGNILERFSAQQFPDLHSELNLSSLELGDSALYFCASSGQGIMNTEAFFGQGTRLTVV.

The CDR3 loop is CASSQGQVPYNEQFF. CDR3 DNA: TGTGCCAGCAGCCAAGGACAGGTTCCCTACAATGAGCAGTTCTTC. The chain recombines TRBV7-9 with TRBJ2-1; TRBD1 matches 7 bases. CDR1 SEHNR and CDR2 FQNEAQ come from the germline V gene (reference sequence). Unmatched junction bases numbered 6, after V lost 5 bases and J lost 2 bases. This CDR3 is built from 15 residues. Using reference TRBV7-9 and TRBJ2-1 for the parts outside the CDR3, the full variable domain is DTGVSQNPRHKITKRGQNVTFRCDPISEHNRLYWYRQTLGQGPEFLTYFQNEAQLEKSRLLSDRFSAERPKGSFSTLEIQRTEQGDSAMYLCASSQGQVPYNEQFFGPGTRLTVL.

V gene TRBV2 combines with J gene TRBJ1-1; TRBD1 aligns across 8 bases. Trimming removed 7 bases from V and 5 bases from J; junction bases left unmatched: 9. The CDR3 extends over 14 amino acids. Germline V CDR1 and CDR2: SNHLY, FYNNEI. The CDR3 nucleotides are TGTGCCAGCAAATCGGACAGGGATTTAACTGAAGCTTTCTTT. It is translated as CASKSDRDLTEAFF.

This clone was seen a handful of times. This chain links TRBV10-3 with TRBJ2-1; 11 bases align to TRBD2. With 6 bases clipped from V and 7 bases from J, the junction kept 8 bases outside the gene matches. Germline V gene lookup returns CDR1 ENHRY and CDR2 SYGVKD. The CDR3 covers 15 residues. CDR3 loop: CAISLTSGGRNEQFF. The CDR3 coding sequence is TGTGCCATCAGCCTTACTAGCGGGGGCCGTAATGAGCAGTTCTTC.

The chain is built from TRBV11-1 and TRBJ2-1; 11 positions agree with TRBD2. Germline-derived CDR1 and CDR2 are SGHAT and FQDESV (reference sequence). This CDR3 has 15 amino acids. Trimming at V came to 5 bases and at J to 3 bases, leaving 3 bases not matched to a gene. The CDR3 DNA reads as TGTGCCAGCAGCCCCGGGACTAGCGGCTACAATGAGCAGTTCTTC. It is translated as CASSPGTSGYNEQFF.

CDR3 in amino acids: CASSTESDTEAFF. The CDR3, as DNA: TGTGCCAGCAGCACGGAGTCGGACACTGAAGCTTTCTTT. The gene calls are TRBV9 and TRBJ1-1, with D hard to call. Deletions cut 4 bases from V and 3 bases from J, with 10 bases between. CDR3 length: 13 residues. Germline-derived CDR1 and CDR2 are SGDLS and YYNGEE.

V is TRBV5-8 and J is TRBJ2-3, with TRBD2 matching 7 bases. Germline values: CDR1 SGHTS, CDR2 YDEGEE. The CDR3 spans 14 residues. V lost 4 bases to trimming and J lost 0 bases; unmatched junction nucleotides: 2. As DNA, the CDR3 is TGTGCCAGCAGCAGGGGAGGGAGCACAGATACGCAGTATTTT. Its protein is CASSRGGSTDTQYF.

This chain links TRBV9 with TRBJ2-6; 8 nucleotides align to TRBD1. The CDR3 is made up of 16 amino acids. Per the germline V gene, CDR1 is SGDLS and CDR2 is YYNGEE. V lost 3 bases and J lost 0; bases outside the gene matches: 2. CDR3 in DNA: TGTGCCAGCAGCGCCGGGACAGGCTCTGGGGCCAACGTCCTGACTTTC. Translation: CASSAGTGSGANVLTF.

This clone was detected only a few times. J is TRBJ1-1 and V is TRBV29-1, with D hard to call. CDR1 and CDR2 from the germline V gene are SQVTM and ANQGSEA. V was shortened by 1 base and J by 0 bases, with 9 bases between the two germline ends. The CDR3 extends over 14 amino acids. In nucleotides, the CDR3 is TGCAGCGTTGAAGTGGGAGCGATGAACACTGAAGCTTTCTTT. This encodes CSVEVGAMNTEAFF. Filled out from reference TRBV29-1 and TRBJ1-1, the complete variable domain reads SAVISQKPSRDICQRGTSLTIQCQVDSQVTMMFWYRQQPGQSLTLIATANQGSEATYESGFVIDKFPISRPNLTFSTLTVSNMSPEDSSIYLCSVEVGAMNTEAFFGQGTRLTVV.

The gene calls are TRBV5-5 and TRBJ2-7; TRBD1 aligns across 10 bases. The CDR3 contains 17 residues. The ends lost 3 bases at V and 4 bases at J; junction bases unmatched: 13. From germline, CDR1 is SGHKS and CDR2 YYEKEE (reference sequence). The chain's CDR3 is CASSSDFPGQGSYEQYF. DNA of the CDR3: TGTGCCAGCAGCTCGGATTTTCCGGGACAGGGGTCATACGAGCAGTACTTC.

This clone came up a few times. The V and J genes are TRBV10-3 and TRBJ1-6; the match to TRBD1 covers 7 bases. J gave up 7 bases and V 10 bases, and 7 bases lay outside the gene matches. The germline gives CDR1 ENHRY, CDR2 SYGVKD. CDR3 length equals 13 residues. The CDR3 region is CATRQGGNSPLHF. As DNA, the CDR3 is TGTGCCACCAGACAGGGTGGAAATTCACCCCTCCACTTT.

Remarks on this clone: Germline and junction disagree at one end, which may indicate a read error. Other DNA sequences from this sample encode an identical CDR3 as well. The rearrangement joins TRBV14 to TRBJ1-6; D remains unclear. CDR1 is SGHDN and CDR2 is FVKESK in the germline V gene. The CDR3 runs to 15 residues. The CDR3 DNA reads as TGTGCCAGCAGCCTTACAGAGTCCTATAATTCCCCCCTCCACTTT. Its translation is CASSLTESYNSPLHF.

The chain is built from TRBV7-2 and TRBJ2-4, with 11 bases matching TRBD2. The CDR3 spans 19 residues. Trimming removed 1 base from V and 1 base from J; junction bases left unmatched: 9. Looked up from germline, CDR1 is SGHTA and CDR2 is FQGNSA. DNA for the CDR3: TGTGCCAGCAGCTTAGATAGCGGGGGGGCCGGGGTTGCCAAAAACATTCAGTACTTC. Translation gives CASSLDSGGAGVAKNIQYF.

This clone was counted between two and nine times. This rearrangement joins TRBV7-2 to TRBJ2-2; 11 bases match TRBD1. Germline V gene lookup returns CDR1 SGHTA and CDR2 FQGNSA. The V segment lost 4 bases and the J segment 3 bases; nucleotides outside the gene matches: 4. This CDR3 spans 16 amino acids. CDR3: CASSWPGQGDTGELFF. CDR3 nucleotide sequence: TGTGCCAGCAGCTGGCCGGGACAGGGGGACACCGGGGAGCTGTTTTTT.

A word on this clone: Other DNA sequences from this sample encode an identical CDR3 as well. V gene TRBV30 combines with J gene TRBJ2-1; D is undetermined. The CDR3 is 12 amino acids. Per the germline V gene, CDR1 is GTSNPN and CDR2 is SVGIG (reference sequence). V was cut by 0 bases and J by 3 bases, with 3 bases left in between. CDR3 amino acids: CAWSVSYNEQFF. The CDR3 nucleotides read TGTGCCTGGAGTGTGAGCTACAATGAGCAGTTCTTC. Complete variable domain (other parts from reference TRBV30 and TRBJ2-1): SQTIHQWPATLVQPVGSPLSLECTVEGTSNPNLYWYRQAAGRGLQLLFYSVGIGQISSEVPQNLSASRPQDRQFILSSKKLLLSDSGFYLCAWSVSYNEQFFGPGTRLTVL.

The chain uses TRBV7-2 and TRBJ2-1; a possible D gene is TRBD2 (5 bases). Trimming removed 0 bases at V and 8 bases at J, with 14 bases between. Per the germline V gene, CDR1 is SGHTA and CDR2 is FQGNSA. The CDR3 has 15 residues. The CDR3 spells CASSLAPGSQHEQFF. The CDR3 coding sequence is TGTGCCAGCAGCTTAGCGCCGGGGTCTCAACATGAGCAGTTCTTC.